These 2 T cell receptor beta chains were sequenced from one sample in a study of blood T cell repertoires in COVID-19. Sequencing used immunoSEQ multiplex PCR; TCRdb keeps in-frame clones, though not all of them. The top ten hold 7% to 10% of the sample, which has roughly 150,000 clones, more than 75% seen once. Sequenced: peripheral blood. The origin of the receptors is a woman aged 55-69 years with COVID-19, enrolled during active disease.

CDR3 nucleotides: TGTGCCAGCAGTGGCCAGGGCGGCACTGAAGCTTTCTTT. This gives the protein CASSGQGGTEAFF. The chain uses TRBV2 and TRBJ1-1; tentative D call: TRBD1 (5 bases). The CDR3 covers 13 residues. Trimming shortened V by 4 bases and J by 4 bases, and 10 bases separated the two germline ends. The germline CDR1 and CDR2 sequences are SNHLY and FYNNEI.

The genes are TRBV6-1 and TRBJ2-1; 8 bases are shared with TRBD2. This CDR3 region has 15 residues. Losses at the gene ends were 1 base for V and 4 bases for J; bases not matched to a gene: 3. Germline-derived CDR1 and CDR2 are MNHNS and SASEGT. The chain's CDR3 is CASSEVLAGYNEQFF. In nucleotides, the CDR3 is TGTGCCAGCAGTGAAGTGTTAGCGGGGTACAATGAGCAGTTCTTC.